In its sample, the clone carrying this T cell receptor (beta chain) was seen a few times. A second roughly 6 to 12 cycle PCR used barcoded and J-beta primers. Via MiXCR, TCRdb re-called the 5' RACE reads, giving one row per CDR3 protein. The sample carries about a million distinct CDR3 sequences, 45% to 60% recorded once. The CDR3 covers 12 residues. Germline V lookup: CDR1 LGHNA, CDR2 YNFKEQ. Trimming pared 5 bases from V and 7 bases from J, leaving 9 bases between. These data come from a study of blood T cells in healthy people across ages. The receptor was derived from a woman between 55 and 75 years old in good health. The J gene is TRBJ2-1, the V gene TRBV4-2, with D unresolved. The sample was blood. The DNA for the CDR3 is TGTGCCAGCAGCAGCCAAGAGAATGAGCAGTTCTTC. Translated: CASSSQENEQFF.